This T cell receptor beta chain appears in the sequencing data of a study of a mutant IDH1 vaccine in newly diagnosed glioma. Study-level findings and limits: Vaccination elicited immune responses in roughly 93% of patients. No link was apparently found between pseudoprogression and changes in top peripheral T cell clonotypes.

Time point here: week 23, last vaccination. Vaccination used 300 ug of mutant IDH1 20-mer peptide per dose, with topical imiquimod. V lost 1 base and J 2 bases, leaving 8 bases between the germline ends. CDR1 and CDR2 from the germline V gene are LGHNT and FRNRAP. This CDR3 spans 14 amino acids. About this clone: Its antigen is not identified.

Method: immunoSEQ multiplex PCR; TCRdb's copy keeps in-frame clones and lacks some. The sample has approximately 60,000 clones; about 85% are singletons. The rearrangement uses TRBV12-5 and TRBJ2-5, with D unclear. This receptor was identified in a man aged 30-40 years with glioma. The specimen was PBMCs, collected from a glioma patient whose treatment included an IDH1 peptide vaccine. The DNA for the CDR3 is TGTGCTAGTGGTTTGGGCGGACCTCAAGAGACCCAGTACTTC. Encoded protein: CASGLGGPQETQYF.